Shown below are 16 T cell receptor beta chains from a single sample sequenced in a study of vaccination and CD4 T cells after COVID-19. Treatment given: approximately 9-day PBMC culture with coronavirus spike peptide pools or control peptides (ViraFEST assay). Once obtained from cultured CD4+ T cells, the DNA was sequenced using the Oncomine TCR Beta short-read assay. TCRdb itself ran the PCR reads through MiXCR, one entry per CDR3 protein. The table has some 14,000 distinct CDR3 sequences, around 40% seen once; the top ten hold roughly a tenth. These receptors' targets are unknown. Sequenced sample: CD4+ T cells from blood, cultured in vitro. These receptor sequences come from a human donor who had recovered from COVID-19.

A few counts support this clonotype. The CDR3 is CASSKGEPGTQYF. CDR3 DNA sequence: TGTGCCAGCAGCAAGGGGGAACCAGGGACCCAGTACTTC. The chain links TRBV27 to TRBJ2-5, with D perhaps TRBD1 (6 bases). The CDR3 consists of 13 residues. The germline CDR1 and CDR2 sequences are MNHEY and SMNVEV (reference sequence). Trimming shortened V by 6 bases and J by 7 bases, and 15 bases separated the two germline ends.

J is TRBJ2-2 and V is TRBV5-4; maybe TRBD1 (5 bases). Trimming stripped 4 bases from V and 4 bases from J, with 8 bases between. The germline gives CDR1 SGHNT, CDR2 YYREEE (reference sequence). CDR3 length equals 13 residues. CDR3 nucleotide sequence: TGTGCCAGCAGCCAGGGAAGCACCGGGGAGCTGTTTTTT. Its translation: CASSQGSTGELFF.

This rearrangement joins TRBV20-1 to TRBJ2-2; 11 positions match TRBD2. The CDR3 spans 15 residues. V shed 5 bases, J shed 6 bases, and the junction held 8 bases outside the gene matches. The germline CDR1 and CDR2 sequences are DFQATT and SNEGSKA (reference sequence). The CDR3 loop is CSAGPLAGVSGELFF. Written as DNA, the CDR3 is TGCAGTGCTGGTCCACTAGCGGGAGTTTCCGGGGAGCTGTTTTTT.

This chain joins TRBV5-8 and TRBJ2-2, with 10 bases fitting TRBD1. Germline V lookup: CDR1 SGHTS, CDR2 YDEGEE. V lost 6 bases and J lost 4; bases outside the gene matches: 12. This CDR3 comprises 17 residues. Here the CDR3 reads CASNDRDRGQVTGELFF. DNA of the CDR3: TGTGCCAGCAACGACCGGGACAGGGGCCAGGTCACCGGGGAGCTGTTTTTT.

The chain employs TRBV2 and TRBJ2-2, with a tentative D call TRBD1 (5 bases). CDR3 length: 16 amino acids. Trimming cost V 4 bases and J 5 bases, with 17 bases left between them. Germline CDR1 is SNHLY and CDR2 is FYNNEI. In nucleotides, the CDR3 is TGTGCCAGCAGTGTTTTAGGGGCCGTGGGAACCGGGGAGCTGTTTTTT. This encodes CASSVLGAVGTGELFF.

This clonotype appeared a few times. The J gene is TRBJ1-5, the V gene TRBV19; 8 bases are shared with TRBD1. From germline, CDR1 is LNHDA and CDR2 SQIVND (reference sequence). With V trimmed by 7 bases and J by 6 bases, 14 bases remained unmatched. The CDR3 sequence is 16 residues long. The CDR3 nucleotides read TGTGCCAGTACCAATACTCGGACAGGGAGTATTCAGCCCCAGCATTTT. This translates into CASTNTRTGSIQPQHF.

This clonotype showed up just a few times. This rearrangement joins TRBV19 to TRBJ1-3; D is uncertain. The CDR3 has 14 residues. The germline gives CDR1 LNHDA, CDR2 SQIVND (reference sequence). The V end was cut by 6 bases, the J end by 4 bases, with 13 bases between. CDR3 bases: TGTGCCAGTAGCGTAGCCACGCGAGGAAACACCATATATTTT. It encodes CASSVATRGNTIYF.

This clonotype was observed a few times. This chain uses TRBV24-1 with TRBJ1-2; D ambiguous. CDR3 size: 13 residues. V shed 5 bases and J shed 3 bases, with 9 bases lying between them. Germline lookup yields CDR1 KGHDR and CDR2 SFDVKD. CDR3 residues: CATSGGVHYGYTF. The CDR3, as DNA: TGTGCCACCAGTGGAGGTGTACACTATGGCTACACCTTC.

This clonotype was found a few times. The chain carries TRBV19 and TRBJ2-5; 9 bases map to TRBD1. The CDR3 runs to 16 residues. V lost 4 bases, J lost 6 bases, and 12 bases stayed unmatched. The V gene's germline CDR1 is LNHDA and CDR2 SQIVND (reference sequence). The CDR3 spells CASSKDRDRAGKTQYF. Written as DNA, the CDR3 is TGTGCCAGTAGTAAAGACCGGGACAGGGCGGGAAAGACCCAGTACTTC.

This chain links TRBV30 with TRBJ2-4, with D possibly being TRBD2 (5 bases). V was clipped by 8 bases and J by 5 bases, with 10 bases between them. Germline V lookup: CDR1 GTSNPN, CDR2 SVGIG (reference sequence). The CDR3 loop spans 11 amino acids. The CDR3: CAAGDENIQYF. In DNA, the CDR3 is TGTGCCGCCGGGGATGAAAACATTCAGTACTTC.

This chain joins TRBV5-1 and TRBJ1-1; D is unclear. Trimming stripped 0 bases from V and 7 bases from J, with 7 bases between. The CDR3 length is 12 residues. Looked up from germline, CDR1 is SGHRS and CDR2 is YFSETQ. The CDR3 here is CASSLDMYEAFF. In nucleotides, the CDR3 is TGCGCCAGCAGCTTGGACATGTATGAAGCTTTCTTT.

The chain joins TRBV7-2 to TRBJ2-1; D is unresolved. V lost 1 base to trimming and J lost 1 base, with 5 bases between them. In germline, CDR1 is SGHTA, CDR2 FQGNSA. The CDR3 loop spans 14 amino acids. The CDR3, as DNA: TGTGCCAGCAGCTTAGTTCAGTCCTACAATGAGCAGTTCTTC. This codes for CASSLVQSYNEQFF. Using reference TRBV7-2 and TRBJ2-1 for the parts outside the CDR3, the full variable domain is GAGVSQSPSNKVTEKGKDVELRCDPISGHTALYWYRQSLGQGLEFLIYFQGNSAPDKSGLPSDRFSAERTGGSVSTLTIQRTQQEDSAVYLCASSLVQSYNEQFFGPGTRLTVL.

CDR3 DNA sequence: TGCAGTGCTAGGAACGGGAACAACAATGAGCAGTTCTTC. Protein product: CSARNGNNNEQFF. The V and J genes are TRBV20-1 and TRBJ2-1, with D tentatively TRBD2 (5 bases). The germline gives CDR1 DFQATT, CDR2 SNEGSKA (reference sequence). Trimming cost V 3 bases and J 5 bases, with 11 bases left between them. The CDR3 length is 13 residues.

The chain carries TRBV27 and TRBJ2-7, with unresolved D. The CDR3 consists of 14 residues. Germline CDR1 MNHEY, CDR2 SMNVEV (reference sequence). Trimming cost V 7 bases and J 2 bases, with 15 bases left between them. CDR3 DNA: TGTGCCAGCAAAAAAGGGCTAAATACCTACGAGCAGTACTTC. Translation gives CASKKGLNTYEQYF.

This clonotype was found a few times. The V and J genes are TRBV10-3 and TRBJ2-1; 10 nucleotides match TRBD2. The CDR3 is 15 residues long. CDR1 is ENHRY, CDR2 SYGVKD, per germline. Losses at the gene ends were 6 bases for V and 8 bases for J; bases not matched to a gene: 10. CDR3 loop: CAISDTSGINDEQFF. CDR3 nucleotide sequence: TGTGCCATCAGCGACACTAGCGGGATTAACGATGAGCAGTTCTTC.

The chain couples TRBV4-2 to TRBJ2-7; D gene ambiguous. Germline V lookup: CDR1 LGHNA, CDR2 YNFKEQ. CDR3 size: 14 residues. V gave up 1 base and J gave up 0 bases, with 7 bases separating them. CDR3 nucleotides: TGTGCCAGCAGCCAAGGGGGTACCTCCTACGAGCAGTACTTC. It is translated as CASSQGGTSYEQYF.